The next 16 T cell receptor beta chains were all read from a single sample in a study of blood T cell repertoires in COVID-19. Assay: immunoSEQ multiplex PCR; the TCRdb copy retains only in-frame clones and omits some. This table has approximately 30,000 clones, 85% appearing once. Sequencing was done on a sample of peripheral blood. Receptors originate from a human donor in a cohort sampled during active COVID-19.

This clone was picked up a small number of times. This chain connects TRBV19 to TRBJ1-1; D ambiguous. This CDR3 spans 15 amino acids. The V and J ends lost 4 bases and 2 bases respectively, with 14 bases between them. Germline loops: CDR1 LNHDA, CDR2 SQIVND (reference sequence). In DNA form, the CDR3 reads TGTGCCAGTAGTAGGGGTGGGAGTGGAAACACTGAAGCTTTCTTT. Encoded protein: CASSRGGSGNTEAFF. The full variable domain, with the rest looked up from reference TRBV19 and TRBJ1-1, is DGGITQSPKYLFRKEGQNVTLSCEQNLNHDAMYWYRQDPGQGLRLIYYSQIVNDFQKGDIAEGYSVSREKKESFPLTVTSAQKNPTAFYLCASSRGGSGNTEAFFGQGTRLTVV.

This clone occurred a few times. The chain recombines TRBV27 with TRBJ2-7; D gene uncertain. V lost 3 bases, J lost 2 bases, and 11 bases lay in between. The CDR3 runs to 14 residues. Germline V gene lookup returns CDR1 MNHEY and CDR2 SMNVEV (reference sequence). As DNA, the CDR3 is TGTGCCAGCAGTTTCGTTAGCCCCGCCTACGAGCAGTACTTC. It codes for CASSFVSPAYEQYF.

V is TRBV4-3 and J is TRBJ1-1, with D uncertain. Germline V gene lookup returns CDR1 LGHNA and CDR2 YSLEER. Trimming stripped 0 bases from V and 3 bases from J, with 11 bases between. The CDR3 is 15 amino acids. CDR3 residues: CASSQDRERDTEAFF. As DNA, the CDR3 is TGCGCCAGCAGCCAAGATCGGGAGAGGGACACTGAAGCTTTCTTT.

The V and J genes are TRBV18 and TRBJ2-2, with 8 nucleotides matching TRBD1. This CDR3 spans 12 amino acids. The germline gives CDR1 KGHSH, CDR2 LQKENI. The ends lost 6 bases at V and 10 bases at J; junction bases unmatched: 4. The CDR3 reads CASSPTGVELFF. The CDR3 DNA reads as TGTGCCAGCTCGCCGACAGGGGTGGAGCTGTTTTTT.

The V call is TRBV19, the J call TRBJ1-2; 7 bases line up with TRBD1. This CDR3 region has 14 residues. The trim removed 6 bases at V and 2 bases at J, leaving 6 bases unmatched. The germline CDR1 and CDR2 sequences are LNHDA and SQIVND (reference sequence). The CDR3 bases are TGTGCCAGTAGCCGACAGGGCTCCAACTATGGCTACACCTTC. Amino acids: CASSRQGSNYGYTF.

The chain recombines TRBV27 with TRBJ1-3; D is unresolved. The V end was cut by 7 bases, the J end by 0 bases, with 13 bases between. The germline V gene encodes CDR1 MNHEY and CDR2 SMNVEV (reference sequence). The CDR3 length is 15 residues. For the CDR3, the DNA is TGTGCCAGCAATGGGGAGAAATCCTCTGGAAACACCATATATTTT. Amino acids: CASNGEKSSGNTIYF.

V gene TRBV24-1 combines with J gene TRBJ1-5, with TRBD1 as a possible D gene (6 bases). The CDR3 spans 15 residues. Trimming cost V 4 bases and J 2 bases, with 11 bases left between them. Germline V lookup: CDR1 KGHDR, CDR2 SFDVKD. CDR3 protein: CATSDPRTGNQPQHF. In nucleotides, the CDR3 is TGTGCCACCAGTGACCCCCGGACAGGCAATCAGCCCCAGCATTTT.

This chain links TRBV4-3 with TRBJ2-7; possibly TRBD2 for D (5 bases). The CDR3 is 16 residues long. CDR1 and CDR2 (germline): LGHNA, YSLEER. V dropped 7 bases and J dropped 3 bases, with 22 bases sitting between them. In nucleotides, the CDR3 is TGCGCCAGCATCGCTTCAGGAGGCTCGTTTCTCTACGAGCAGTACTTC. Translating gives CASIASGGSFLYEQYF.

In nucleotides, the CDR3 is TGTGCCTGGAGTGGCCCACGGAATCAGCCCCAGCATTTT. Translation: CAWSGPRNQPQHF. The rearrangement uses TRBV30 and TRBJ1-5; D not certain. The V gene's germline CDR1 is GTSNPN and CDR2 SVGIG (reference sequence). V lost 1 base, J lost 4 bases, and 8 bases lay in between. The CDR3 covers 13 residues.

The chain recombines TRBV10-3 with TRBJ2-6, with D perhaps TRBD1 (5 bases). CDR1 and CDR2 from the germline V gene are ENHRY and SYGVKD. The CDR3 covers 13 residues. Deletions cut 9 bases from V and 0 bases from J, with 6 bases between. The CDR3 region has the DNA TGTGCCATTGACAGCTCTGGGGCCAACGTCCTGACTTTC. It yields the protein CAIDSSGANVLTF.

The rearrangement uses TRBV24-1 and TRBJ2-2, with 10 bases identical to TRBD2. The germline CDR1 and CDR2 sequences are KGHDR and SFDVKD. With 2 bases clipped from V and 5 bases from J, the junction kept 4 bases outside the gene matches. This CDR3 region has 16 residues. CDR3 sequence (DNA): TGTGCCACCAGTGATTCTAGCGGGGGACCTACCGGGGAGCTGTTTTTT. Its translation is CATSDSSGGPTGELFF.

This clone was counted a single time. The V call is TRBV9, the J call TRBJ1-3; no clear D gene. The CDR3 consists of 16 residues. V lost 4 bases and J 0 bases, leaving 14 bases between the germline ends. Germline-derived CDR1 and CDR2 are SGDLS and YYNGEE. DNA for the CDR3: TGTGCCAGCAGCCGATTGCCACTTAACTCTGGAAACACCATATATTTT. Translating it yields CASSRLPLNSGNTIYF.

The table lists this clone with a count of one. The CDR3 nucleotides read TGCAGCGTTGCAGGATATGAACACTGGGCTTTCTTT. Amino acid sequence: CSVAGYEHWAFF. The V and J genes are TRBV29-1 and TRBJ1-1, with D unresolved. CDR1 and CDR2 (germline): SQVTM, ANQGSEA. With 4 bases removed from V and 11 bases from J, the gap between germline ends came to 17 bases. The CDR3 is made up of 12 amino acids.

J is TRBJ2-7 and V is TRBV7-9, with 10 bases identical to TRBD1. The CDR3 sequence is 15 residues long. V lost 3 bases and J lost 3; bases outside the gene matches: 5. Germline V gene sequence: CDR1 SEHNR, CDR2 FQNEAQ (reference sequence). The CDR3 spells CASSFKGTGDYEQYF. The CDR3 region has the DNA TGTGCCAGCAGCTTCAAAGGGACAGGGGACTACGAGCAGTACTTC.

This clone was observed a handful of times. This chain joins TRBV18 and TRBJ2-7; 7 bases are shared with TRBD1. J lost 2 bases, V lost 2 bases, and 3 bases had no gene match. This CDR3 has 14 residues. Germline loops: CDR1 KGHSH, CDR2 LQKENI. The CDR3 DNA reads as TGTGCCAGCTCACCAACAGGGGAGCCCTACGAGCAGTACTTC. It encodes CASSPTGEPYEQYF.

CDR3 DNA sequence: TGTGCCAGTAGTACCGAACGGTATAATTCACCCCTCCACTTT. Amino acid sequence: CASSTERYNSPLHF. The gene calls are TRBV19 and TRBJ1-6; D unresolved. In germline, CDR1 is LNHDA, CDR2 SQIVND (reference sequence). V lost 4 bases to trimming and J lost 4 bases, with 8 bases between them. This CDR3 comprises 14 residues.